The rows below give T cell receptor beta chains drawn from one sample of a study of blood T cell repertoires in COVID-19. TCRdb's copy holds only in-frame clones and misses some; the assay was immunoSEQ multiplex PCR. The table includes hundreds of thousands of clones, about four fifths detected once. The material sequenced was peripheral blood. The receptors shown here come from a woman over 75 with acute or convalescent COVID-19. The CDR3 runs from the conserved cysteine through the conserved F or W. D genes are given only for firm matches. Size is stated for part of the rows, as once, few or many counts, or as a class when the clone is expanded.

abundance,j_gene,v_gene,d_gene,CDR3aa,CDR3nt
.,TRBJ1-2,TRBV3-1/TRBV3-2,.,CASSQDHLGLNYGYTF,TGTGCCAGCAGCCAAGATCACTTGGGCCTTAACTATGGCTACACCTTC
.,TRBJ2-2,TRBV7-3,TRBD2,CASSLGTSARTGELFF,TGTGCCAGCAGCTTAGGGACTAGCGCGAGAACCGGGGAGCTGTTTTTT
.,TRBJ1-2,TRBV6-1,.,CASSETGPTRKGYTF,TGTGCCAGCAGTGAAACCGGACCAACTAGAAAGGGCTACACCTTC
.,TRBJ2-1,TRBV2,TRBD2,CASSVRSGGGDEQFF,TGTGCCAGCAGTGTGCGTAGCGGGGGGGGTGATGAGCAGTTCTTC
many,TRBJ2-5,TRBV7-9,TRBD1,CASSPGTEIEETQYF,TGTGCCAGCAGCCCAGGGACAGAAATCGAAGAGACCCAGTACTTC
.,TRBJ2-3,TRBV18,.,CASSPFTGSTDTQYF,TGTGCCAGCTCACCATTTACAGGGAGCACAGATACGCAGTATTTT
.,TRBJ2-2,TRBV6-6,.,CASSYFTTTGELFF,TGTGCCAGCAGTTACTTCACTACCACCGGGGAGCTGTTTTTT
.,TRBJ2-2,TRBV5-4,TRBD1,CASSLLQGVFTGELFF,TGTGCCAGCAGCTTGCTGCAGGGGGTGTTCACCGGGGAGCTGTTTTTT
once,TRBJ2-1,TRBV6-5,TRBD1,CASSIRDRVWDEQFF,TGTGCCAGCAGTATCCGGGACAGGGTGTGGGATGAGCAGTTCTTC
.,TRBJ1-2,TRBV5-1,.,CASSADSYGYTF,TGCGCCAGCAGCGCGGACAGCTATGGCTACACCTTC
.,TRBJ2-7,TRBV6-5,.,CASTRGAGGYEQYF,TGTGCCAGCACCAGGGGGGCAGGGGGCTACGAGCAGTACTTC
.,TRBJ2-2,TRBV18,TRBD2,CASSRREGGYTGELFF,TGTGCCAGCTCCCGACGGGAGGGTGGATACACCGGGGAGCTGTTTTTT
.,TRBJ2-7,TRBV10-1,TRBD2,CASSDGTSGNYEQYF,TGCGCCAGCAGTGATGGGACTAGCGGCAACTACGAGCAGTACTTC
.,TRBJ2-3,TRBV4-1,.,CASSQDLRPGGTDTQYF,TGCGCCAGCAGCCAAGATCTTAGGCCAGGGGGCACAGATACGCAGTATTTT
.,TRBJ2-7,TRBV4-1,.,CASSQVANKPYEQYF,TGCGCCAGCAGCCAAGTAGCAAACAAACCCTACGAGCAGTACTTC
.,TRBJ2-3,TRBV6-6,TRBD2,CASSYGGDTDTQYF,TGTGCCAGCAGTTATGGGGGGGACACAGATACGCAGTATTTT
.,TRBJ2-6,TRBV5-8,.,CASSLGQKAGANVLTF,TGTGCCAGCAGCCTAGGACAGAAGGCTGGGGCCAACGTCCTGACTTTC
.,TRBJ2-7,TRBV5-1,TRBD2,CASSVTSGPSYEQYF,TGCGCCAGCAGCGTTACTAGCGGGCCCTCCTACGAGCAGTACTTC
.,TRBJ1-1,TRBV30,TRBD1,CAWTVRQGEAFF,TGTGCCTGGACCGTTCGACAGGGTGAAGCTTTCTTT
.,TRBJ2-5,TRBV7-3,TRBD2,CASSLLAGGQETQYF,TGTGCCAGCAGCTTACTAGCGGGGGGGCAAGAGACCCAGTACTTC
.,TRBJ1-2,TRBV5-6,.,CASSPRAEGYGYTF,TGTGCCAGCAGTCCACGGGCCGAGGGCTATGGCTACACCTTC
.,TRBJ2-2,TRBV15,TRBD1,CATSTGQGYTGELFF,TGTGCCACCAGCACAGGACAGGGGTACACCGGGGAGCTGTTTTTT
.,TRBJ2-7,TRBV28,TRBD1,CASSTGGSLYEQYF,TGTGCCAGCAGTACAGGGGGGTCCCTCTACGAGCAGTACTTC
.,TRBJ2-2,TRBV13,TRBD1,CASSLIAGTGNTGELFF,TGTGCCAGCAGCTTAATAGCAGGGACAGGGAACACCGGGGAGCTGTTTTTT
once,TRBJ1-4,TRBV9,.,CASSVGSGANFNEKLFF,TGTGCCAGCAGCGTAGGTTCAGGGGCAAACTTTAATGAAAAACTGTTTTTT
.,TRBJ1-5,TRBV5-4,TRBD1,CASSLDRGQQPQHF,TGTGCCAGCAGCTTGGACAGGGGGCAACAGCCCCAGCATTTT
.,TRBJ1-1,TRBV12-5,TRBD1,CASAPQGAKTEAFF,TGTGCTAGTGCCCCACAGGGGGCGAAGACTGAAGCTTTCTTT
few,TRBJ2-7,TRBV6-1,.,CASSEGQTYEQYF,TGTGCCAGCAGTGAAGGACAGACCTACGAGCAGTACTTC
.,TRBJ2-5,TRBV30,TRBD2,CAWSPGVGGGQETQYF,TGTGCCTGGAGCCCGGGAGTCGGGGGGGGACAAGAGACCCAGTACTTC
once,TRBJ1-5,TRBV30,TRBD1,CAWAIRQGSNQPQHF,TGTGCCTGGGCCATACGACAGGGCAGCAATCAGCCCCAGCATTTT
once,TRBJ2-2,TRBV9,.,CASSPGVGELFF,TGTGCCAGCAGCCCGGGAGTCGGGGAGCTGTTTTTT
once,TRBJ1-5,TRBV27,.,CASSLGGGQPQHF,TGTGCCAGCAGTTTGGGAGGGGGTCAGCCCCAGCATTTT
.,TRBJ1-2,TRBV7-3,TRBD1,CASSPGDGTGAGYTF,TGTGCCAGCAGCCCGGGTGATGGGACAGGGGCCGGCTACACCTTC
.,TRBJ2-3,TRBV28,TRBD2,CASTPSGSGGSTDTQYF,TGTGCCAGCACCCCGAGTGGTAGCGGGGGGTCCACAGATACGCAGTATTTT
.,TRBJ2-5,TRBV2,TRBD2,CASSEKARGGETQYF,TGTGCCAGCAGTGAAAAGGCTCGCGGGGGGGAGACCCAGTACTTC
once,TRBJ2-7,TRBV19,TRBD1,CASSPGTGKYEQYF,TGTGCCAGTAGTCCCGGGACAGGGAAGTACGAGCAGTACTTC
.,TRBJ1-2,TRBV19,TRBD1,CASSTGTGYYYGYTF,TGTGCCAGTAGTACCGGGACAGGGTATTACTATGGCTACACCTTC
few,TRBJ1-2,TRBV19,.,CASSIQGGYGYTF,TGTGCCAGTAGTATCCAGGGTGGGTATGGCTACACCTTC
.,TRBJ1-4,TRBV4-1,.,CASSPAFRQVATNEKLFF,TGCGCCAGCAGCCCGGCTTTTAGGCAGGTTGCAACTAATGAAAAACTGTTTTTT
few,TRBJ1-3,TRBV4-1,TRBD1,CASSQGQGGNTIYF,TGCGCCAGCAGCCAAGGACAGGGAGGAAACACCATATATTTT
.,TRBJ1-1,TRBV29-1,TRBD1,CSVEQGASEAFF,TGCAGCGTGGAACAGGGGGCGAGTGAAGCTTTCTTT
.,TRBJ1-2,TRBV24-1,.,CATSDFGANYGYTF,TGTGCCACCAGTGATTTCGGAGCTAACTATGGCTACACCTTC
.,TRBJ1-6,TRBV19,TRBD1,CASSDRVASPLHF,TGTGCCAGTAGTGACAGGGTGGCTTCACCCCTCCACTTT
.,TRBJ2-7,TRBV5-1,TRBD1,CASSLLTGSYEQYF,TGCGCCAGCAGCTTATTGACAGGGTCCTACGAGCAGTACTTC
.,TRBJ1-2,TRBV6-5,.,CASSQGTELPYGYTF,TGTGCCAGCAGCCAGGGCACGGAGCTTCCATATGGCTACACCTTC
.,TRBJ2-3,TRBV28,TRBD1,CASREQGGRTDTQYF,TGTGCCAGCAGGGAACAGGGGGGTCGGACAGATACGCAGTATTTT
.,TRBJ1-1,TRBV12-3/TRBV12-4,.,CATRQVWGAEAFF,TGTGCCACCAGACAGGTCTGGGGTGCTGAAGCTTTCTTT
once,TRBJ1-2,TRBV14,.,CASSLDRIYGYTF,TGTGCCAGCAGCCTAGACAGAATCTATGGCTACACCTTC
.,TRBJ1-1,TRBV11-3,.,CASSLEGEATEAFF,TGTGCCAGCAGCTTAGAAGGCGAGGCTACTGAAGCTTTCTTT
.,TRBJ2-5,TRBV29-1,.,CSVAGDETQYF,TGCAGCGTTGCCGGTGATGAGACCCAGTACTTC
.,TRBJ2-2,TRBV7-6,TRBD1,CASSLADRDGGELFF,TGTGCCAGCAGCTTAGCGGACAGGGACGGAGGGGAGCTGTTTTTT
.,TRBJ1-2,TRBV5-1,.,CASSLRGGSGFDGYTF,TGCGCCAGCAGCCTGCGCGGGGGGTCGGGCTTTGATGGCTACACCTTC
.,TRBJ2-7,TRBV18,TRBD2,CASSPLGGTYEQYF,TGTGCCAGCTCACCACTCGGGGGGACCTACGAGCAGTACTTC
.,TRBJ1-5,TRBV6-1,.,CASSGGTGLYSNQPQHF,TGTGCCAGCAGTGGGGGGACGGGACTTTATAGCAATCAGCCCCAGCATTTT
once,TRBJ2-1,TRBV29-1,.,CSVVQDNEQFF,TGCAGCGTCGTACAAGATAATGAGCAGTTCTTC